These 27 T cell receptor beta chains were all obtained from the same sample, sequenced in a study of T cell clonotyping in hematopoietic cell transplantation. Produced via immunoSEQ multiplex PCR; TCRdb's table is partial and in-frame only. There are 11,000 to 15,000 clones in the sample; over 85% occur only once, and over 3.5% lies in the top ten. The sample consisted of PBMCs, taken 30 days after allogeneic stem cell transplant. The receptors were gathered from a male patient between 60 and 69 years old who had an allogeneic stem cell transplant from an unrelated donor, so the T cells may come from the graft donor. Some clones in this sample may be carry-over from other donors' samples.

This rearrangement joins TRBV5-1 to TRBJ2-2; D is undetermined. The CDR3 covers 13 residues. Trimming shortened V by 2 bases and J by 2 bases, and 4 bases separated the two germline ends. The germline V gene has CDR1 SGHRS and CDR2 YFSETQ. The CDR3 reads CASSLGNTGELFF. The CDR3 coding sequence is TGCGCCAGCAGCTTAGGAAACACCGGGGAGCTGTTTTTT.

V usage is TRBV5-6 and J usage is TRBJ1-2; 8 bases align to TRBD1. This CDR3 is 15 amino acids long. With 4 bases clipped from V and 2 bases from J, the junction kept 7 bases outside the gene matches. From germline, CDR1 is SGHDT and CDR2 YYEEEE. The CDR3 spells CASSPGDRKNYGYTF. For the CDR3, the DNA is TGTGCCAGCAGCCCAGGGGACAGGAAGAACTATGGCTACACCTTC. The full variable domain, completed using reference TRBV5-6 and TRBJ1-2, is DAGVTQSPTHLIKTRGQQVTLRCSPKSGHDTVSWYQQALGQGPQFIFQYYEEEERQRGNFPDRFSGHQFPNYSSELNVNALLLGDSALYLCASSPGDRKNYGYTFGSGTRLTVV.

The V gene is TRBV6-5, the J gene TRBJ2-3, with 11 bases aligning to TRBD2. The V segment lost 7 bases and the J segment 5 bases; nucleotides outside the gene matches: 8. This CDR3 spans 15 amino acids. Germline CDR1 reads MNHEY; CDR2 reads SVGAGI. DNA for the CDR3: TGTGCCAGCAACAGACTAGCGGGGAACAGAGATACGCAGTATTTT. It is translated as CASNRLAGNRDTQYF.

The genes are TRBV4-1 and TRBJ1-1; D is perhaps TRBD1 (6 bases). Deletions cut 1 base from V and 4 bases from J, with 13 bases between. CDR1 MGHRA and CDR2 YSYEKL come from the germline V gene. The CDR3 is 15 amino acids. CDR3 amino acids: CASSQVGGAVTEAFF. CDR3 in DNA: TGCGCCAGCAGCCAAGTGGGGGGGGCAGTCACTGAAGCTTTCTTT.

The chain carries TRBV19 and TRBJ1-2; D gene ambiguous. The CDR3 is made up of 14 amino acids. V was trimmed by 3 bases and J by 6 bases, leaving 14 bases between them. CDR1 and CDR2 (germline): LNHDA, SQIVND (reference sequence). The CDR3 sequence is CASSIEGAVHGYTF. CDR3 bases: TGTGCCAGTAGTATCGAGGGCGCGGTCCATGGCTACACCTTC.

The chain is built from TRBV4-1 and TRBJ1-6, with D hard to call. V lost 1 base to trimming and J lost 2 bases, with 0 bases between them. There are 13 residues in the CDR3. Germline V CDR1 and CDR2: MGHRA, YSYEKL. The CDR3 loop reads CASSQAYNSPLHF. CDR3 DNA: TGCGCCAGCAGCCAAGCCTATAATTCACCCCTCCACTTT.

The chain carries TRBV19 and TRBJ1-3; no clear D gene. Trimming shortened V by 5 bases and J by 0 bases, and 8 bases separated the two germline ends. The CDR3 totals 14 residues. Germline loops: CDR1 LNHDA, CDR2 SQIVND (reference sequence). The CDR3 bases are TGTGCCAGTAGTTCACGTGGCTCTGGAAACACCATATATTTT. It is translated as CASSSRGSGNTIYF.

This clone was seen once. The chain has TRBV7-2 and TRBJ2-5; 8 bases match TRBD2. Germline V gives CDR1 SGHTA, CDR2 FQGNSA. J was trimmed by 5 bases and V by 4 bases; bases with no gene match: 9. This CDR3 region has 15 residues. CDR3 DNA: TGTGCCAGCAGCTCCAGCGGGGGCCGAGGTGAGACCCAGTACTTC. Translating gives CASSSSGGRGETQYF.

The rearrangement joins TRBV19 to TRBJ1-1; TRBD1 agrees at 7 bases. Germline trimming cut 6 bases from V and 4 bases from J; bases unmatched to any gene: 8. The CDR3 extends over 14 amino acids. Per the germline V gene, CDR1 is LNHDA and CDR2 is SQIVND (reference sequence). CDR3 sequence (DNA): TGTGCCAGTAGAGATACAGGGGTTGGCACTGAAGCTTTCTTT. Translating gives CASRDTGVGTEAFF. Filled out from reference TRBV19 and TRBJ1-1, the complete variable domain reads DGGITQSPKYLFRKEGQNVTLSCEQNLNHDAMYWYRQDPGQGLRLIYYSQIVNDFQKGDIAEGYSVSREKKESFPLTVTSAQKNPTAFYLCASRDTGVGTEAFFGQGTRLTVV.

The rearrangement uses TRBV7-2 and TRBJ1-3; D unclear. The CDR3 is made up of 14 amino acids. V was shortened by 7 bases and J by 0 bases, with 10 bases between the two germline ends. Germline CDR1 and CDR2: SGHTA and FQGNSA. CDR3 bases: TGTGCCAGCAACACTATACGCTCTGGAAACACCATATATTTT. Residues: CASNTIRSGNTIYF.

The rearrangement uses TRBV10-1 and TRBJ1-1, with 8 bases that match TRBD1. After removal of 1 base from V and 3 bases from J, the junction contained 4 bases not matched to a gene. This CDR3 region has 15 residues. CDR1 and CDR2 from the germline V gene are WNHNN and SYGVQD (reference sequence). Here the CDR3 DNA reads TGCGCCAGCAGTGAGTTCCAGACAGGGGACACTGAAGCTTTCTTT. Its protein is CASSEFQTGDTEAFF.

V and J are TRBV5-1 and TRBJ2-5; a possible D gene is TRBD1 (5 bases). V was clipped by 0 bases and J by 6 bases, with 18 bases between them. Germline loops: CDR1 SGHRS, CDR2 YFSETQ. There are 16 residues in the CDR3. The CDR3 DNA reads TGCGCCAGCAGCTTGGCTTCCATAGGGGCAGAGAAGACCCAGTACTTC. Protein: CASSLASIGAEKTQYF.

The CDR3 sequence is CASSSGQGDTEAFF. The DNA of the CDR3 is TGTGCCAGCAGTTCGGGACAGGGGGACACTGAAGCTTTCTTT. The chain is built from TRBV28 and TRBJ1-1, with TRBD1 identical over 11 bases. The CDR3 totals 14 residues. Germline CDR1 MDHEN, CDR2 SYDVKM. V lost 4 bases and J lost 3; bases outside the gene matches: 1.

The chain links TRBV7-3 to TRBJ2-7, with a weak D call TRBD1 (9 bases). CDR1 is SGHTA and CDR2 is FQGTGA in the germline V gene. Trimming left V 7 bases short and J 3 bases short, with 22 bases between. CDR3 size: 16 residues. The CDR3 spells CASTTVDRGLGYEQYF. CDR3 DNA: TGTGCCAGCACCACAGTGGACAGGGGACTAGGCTACGAGCAGTACTTC. The full variable domain, rest sourced from reference TRBV7-3 and TRBJ2-7, is GAGVSQTPSNKVTEKGKYVELRCDPISGHTALYWYRQSLGQGPEFLIYFQGTGAADDSGLPNDRFFAVRPEGSVSTLKIQRTERGDSAVYLCASTTVDRGLGYEQYFGPGTRLTVT.

This chain links TRBV5-1 with TRBJ2-5; 9 nucleotides align to TRBD2. The CDR3 is 15 amino acids. V was clipped by 0 bases and J by 7 bases; unmatched bases: 7. The germline gives CDR1 SGHRS, CDR2 YFSETQ. The CDR3 spells CASSLVGGGGPTQYF. As DNA, the CDR3 is TGCGCCAGCAGCTTGGTTGGCGGGGGGGGCCCGACCCAGTACTTC.

The chain recombines TRBV2 with TRBJ1-4; 9 bases map to TRBD1. From germline, CDR1 is SNHLY and CDR2 FYNNEI. The CDR3 has 13 residues. The junction had 2 bases not matched to a gene; V was cut back by 7 bases and J by 5 bases. CDR3 bases: TGTGCCAGCAAGGGGACAGGGAATGAAAAACTGTTTTTT. This codes for CASKGTGNEKLFF.

This CDR3 is CASSKEQVKSPLHF. For the CDR3, the DNA is TGTGCCAGCAGCAAAGAACAGGTAAAATCACCCCTCCACTTT. The V call is TRBV21-1, the J call TRBJ1-6; the table calls TRBD1, which could not be checked here. TRBV21-1 is a listed pseudogene. This CDR3 region has 14 residues.

V usage is TRBV6-1 and J usage is TRBJ2-7; 7 bases align to TRBD2. CDR1 MNHNS and CDR2 SASEGT come from the germline V gene. The junction had 8 bases not matched to a gene; V was cut back by 6 bases and J by 0 bases. The CDR3 is made up of 15 amino acids. The CDR3 DNA sequence: TGTGCCAGCAGCGGTGGGGGGGGGAGCTCCTACGAGCAGTACTTC. Translated, it gives CASSGGGGSSYEQYF.

DNA of the CDR3: TGTGCCAGCAGCCCTAATAGCGGGGGGGCCGGAGAGCAGTACTTC. Residues: CASSPNSGGAGEQYF. V and J are TRBV6-6 and TRBJ2-7, with 11 positions matching TRBD2. V dropped 6 bases and J dropped 7; count of bases not matched to a gene: 11. Germline V lookup: CDR1 MNHNY, CDR2 SVGAGI (reference sequence). The length of the CDR3 is 15 residues.

The chain links TRBV27 to TRBJ1-2; TRBD1 matches 8 bases. With 6 bases clipped from V and 7 bases from J, the junction kept 13 bases outside the gene matches. The V gene's germline CDR1 is MNHEY and CDR2 SMNVEV (reference sequence). The CDR3 is made up of 15 amino acids. CDR3 sequence: CASRPLDRAGGGYTF. CDR3 sequence (DNA): TGTGCCAGCAGACCCTTGGACAGGGCCGGGGGTGGCTACACCTTC.

CDR3 loop: CASSEGQGGTDTQYF. The CDR3 bases are TGTGCCAGCAGTGAAGGACAGGGCGGCACAGATACGCAGTATTTT. The V and J genes are TRBV6-1 and TRBJ2-3, with TRBD1 matching 7 bases. CDR1 is MNHNS and CDR2 is SASEGT in the germline V gene. The CDR3 length is 15 residues. J gave up 1 base and V 1 base, and 2 bases lay outside the gene matches.

The rearrangement joins TRBV5-1 to TRBJ2-4; perhaps TRBD2 as D (5 bases). Germline V gives CDR1 SGHRS, CDR2 YFSETQ. The length of the CDR3 is 14 residues. Trimming stripped 0 bases from V and 5 bases from J, with 9 bases between. The CDR3 spells CASSLGGGENIQYF. CDR3 DNA: TGCGCCAGCAGCTTGGGCGGAGGCGAAAACATTCAGTACTTC.

This clone was counted between two and nine times. The chain combines TRBV4-1 with TRBJ2-7; no clear D gene. V lost 0 bases and J 2 bases, leaving 11 bases between the germline ends. There are 15 residues in the CDR3. CDR1 is MGHRA, CDR2 YSYEKL, per germline. This chain's CDR3 is CASSQEDTRPYEQYF. As DNA, the CDR3 is TGCGCCAGCAGCCAAGAAGATACCCGACCCTACGAGCAGTACTTC.

This sequence joins TRBV7-2 and TRBJ2-6, with D perhaps matching TRBD1 (6 bases). Trimming removed 1 base at V and 0 bases at J, with 16 bases between. CDR1 is SGHTA and CDR2 is FQGNSA in the germline V gene. The CDR3 is 19 amino acids. Written as DNA, the CDR3 is TGTGCCAGCAGCTTAGTAACCGGCAGGGGTGGCTCTGGGGCCAACGTCCTGACTTTC. Translating it yields CASSLVTGRGGSGANVLTF.

The DNA of the CDR3 is TGTGCCAGCAGCCTGGACAGGGGTGGAAACACCATATATTTT. This encodes CASSLDRGGNTIYF. The rearrangement joins TRBV5-4 to TRBJ1-3; TRBD1 matches 9 bases. CDR3 size: 14 residues. V was pared by 4 bases and J by 3 bases, with 2 bases of the junction left unmatched. The germline V gene encodes CDR1 SGHNT and CDR2 YYREEE (reference sequence).

The chain employs TRBV4-2 and TRBJ1-6; D remains unclear. Per the germline V gene, CDR1 is LGHNA and CDR2 is YNFKEQ. The V end was cut by 4 bases, the J end by 8 bases, with 15 bases between. The CDR3 consists of 15 residues. The CDR3 is CASSPHPDSDSPLHF. The CDR3 DNA follows: TGTGCCAGCAGCCCTCACCCCGATAGTGATTCACCCCTCCACTTT.

The genes are TRBV1 and TRBJ1-2; TRBD1, as called in the table, went unchecked against the DNA. TRBV1 is shown as a pseudogene. The CDR3 spans 17 residues. CDR3 sequence: CTSSHTVVGQTNYGYTF. CDR3 bases: TGCACCAGCAGCCATACCGTAGTGGGACAGACTAACTATGGCTACACCTTC.